Shown below are 25 T cell receptor beta chains from a single sample sequenced in a study of blood T cell repertoires in COVID-19. TCRdb's table, derived via immunoSEQ multiplex PCR, lists solely in-frame clones and lacks some. The repertoire has more than 200,000 clones, 85% to 90% of them found once; the top ten carry 2% to 3%. Material for sequencing was peripheral blood. Receptors originate from a man younger than 45 with COVID-19, enrolled during active disease.

The genes are TRBV4-1 and TRBJ1-2, with TRBD1 identical over 8 bases. CDR1 is MGHRA, CDR2 YSYEKL, per germline. CDR3 length equals 17 residues. Trimming removed 1 base from V and 4 bases from J; junction bases left unmatched: 11. The CDR3 nucleotides read TGCGCCAGCAGCCAAGGGCAGGACAGGGTCAACTTCTATGGCTACACCTTC. Amino acid sequence: CASSQGQDRVNFYGYTF.

The genes are TRBV4-2 and TRBJ1-2, with a tentative D call TRBD1 (5 bases). Germline-derived CDR1 and CDR2 are LGHNA and YNFKEQ. V lost 1 base and J lost 3, with 15 bases in between. The CDR3 spans 16 residues. The CDR3 coding sequence is TGTGCCAGCAGCCAAGGAACCCAGGGTCCACACTATGGCTACACCTTC. Encoded protein: CASSQGTQGPHYGYTF.

The genes are TRBV19 and TRBJ2-7; 9 nucleotides match TRBD1. This CDR3 contains 15 residues. Germline V gene sequence: CDR1 LNHDA, CDR2 SQIVND (reference sequence). V shed 4 bases and J 1 base; nucleotides not matched to a gene: 5. CDR3 protein: CASSSAGTGSYEQYF. The CDR3 region has the DNA TGTGCCAGTAGTAGTGCCGGGACAGGGTCCTACGAGCAGTACTTC.

The CDR3 protein is CASSSGTDEAGGYTF. CDR3 sequence (DNA): TGTGCCAGCAGCTCGGGTACCGACGAGGCTGGCGGCTACACCTTC. This rearrangement joins TRBV7-3 to TRBJ1-2, with unresolved D. Germline loops: CDR1 SGHTA, CDR2 FQGTGA. This CDR3 contains 15 residues. The V end lost 4 bases, the J end lost 8 bases, and 20 bases lay between the germline ends.

This sequence joins TRBV2 and TRBJ1-5; 8 bases match TRBD1. This CDR3 comprises 14 residues. V was pared by 8 bases and J by 7 bases, with 10 bases of the junction left unmatched. Germline values: CDR1 SNHLY, CDR2 FYNNEI. CDR3 protein: CASASGQGWQPQHF. DNA of the CDR3: TGTGCCAGCGCCTCTGGACAGGGATGGCAGCCCCAGCATTTT.

The V call is TRBV5-6, the J call TRBJ1-2; D gene ambiguous. The germline V and J ends were trimmed by 0 bases and 4 bases, with 7 bases remaining between them. In germline, CDR1 is SGHDT, CDR2 YYEEEE. The CDR3 extends over 13 amino acids. CDR3 amino acids: CASSLAGIYGYTF. The DNA for the CDR3 is TGTGCCAGCAGCTTGGCCGGGATCTATGGCTACACCTTC.

The V call is TRBV11-2, the J call TRBJ2-3, with TRBD2 matching over 13 bases. The CDR3 has 16 residues. Germline lookup yields CDR1 SGHAT and CDR2 FQNNGV. V shed 5 bases and J 1 base; nucleotides not matched to a gene: 3. The CDR3 bases are TGTGCCAGCAGCACCGGACTAGCGGGAGGCACAGATACGCAGTATTTT. This sequence encodes CASSTGLAGGTDTQYF.

The genes are TRBV19 and TRBJ2-1, with D possibly being TRBD1 (6 bases). V lost 5 bases and J 0 bases, leaving 8 bases between the germline ends. This CDR3 contains 14 residues. The germline gives CDR1 LNHDA, CDR2 SQIVND (reference sequence). In nucleotides, the CDR3 is TGTGCCAGTAGTCAGGGGTCCTCCTACAATGAGCAGTTCTTC. It encodes CASSQGSSYNEQFF.

This chain connects TRBV4-3 to TRBJ2-1; no clear D. Germline assignment: CDR1 LGHNA and CDR2 YSLEER. V lost 0 bases, J lost 4 bases, and 16 bases lay in between. The CDR3 is 17 amino acids. The CDR3 loop reads CASSQDTPSILYNEQFF. Written as DNA, the CDR3 is TGCGCCAGCAGCCAAGATACCCCCAGTATCCTGTACAATGAGCAGTTCTTC.

CDR3 loop: CASSPGTGGFYEQYF. CDR3 coding DNA: TGTGCCAGCAGCCCTGGGACAGGGGGCTTTTACGAGCAGTACTTC. This sequence joins TRBV13 and TRBJ2-7, with TRBD1 matching over 12 bases. Trimming at V came to 5 bases and at J to 4 bases, leaving 6 bases not matched to a gene. CDR3 length: 15 residues. Germline assignment: CDR1 PRHDT and CDR2 FYEKMQ (reference sequence).

The J gene is TRBJ1-4, the V gene TRBV2; possible D gene TRBD1, 5 bases. V was cut by 5 bases and J by 2 bases, with 12 bases left in between. CDR3 length equals 15 residues. From germline, CDR1 is SNHLY and CDR2 FYNNEI. The CDR3 sequence is CASSLLGATNEKLFF. CDR3 nucleotides: TGTGCCAGCAGTCTATTAGGGGCGACTAATGAAAAACTGTTTTTT.

This clone has a handful of counts. Other nucleotide sequences from this sample produce the same CDR3. DNA of the CDR3: TGTGCCAGCAGTTTATGGGGGACAGGGTCCTACGAGCAGTACTTC. Protein: CASSLWGTGSYEQYF. The chain employs TRBV28 and TRBJ2-7, with 9 bases identical to TRBD1. The CDR3 runs 15 residues. Losses at the gene ends were 0 bases for V and 1 base for J; bases not matched to a gene: 1. The germline gives CDR1 MDHEN, CDR2 SYDVKM.

V usage is TRBV4-2 and J usage is TRBJ2-7; 7 bases align to TRBD2. CDR3 length: 15 amino acids. Germline trimming cut 0 bases from V and 5 bases from J; bases unmatched to any gene: 7. Germline-derived CDR1 and CDR2 are LGHNA and YNFKEQ. Here the CDR3 DNA reads TGTGCCAGCAGCCAAGAATGGGGGGAGGGCCACGAGCAGTACTTC. Translating it yields CASSQEWGEGHEQYF.

This chain joins TRBV7-2 and TRBJ2-1; D not certain. The CDR3 contains 12 residues. V was pared by 4 bases and J by 9 bases, with 10 bases between. Germline-derived CDR1 and CDR2 are SGHTA and FQGNSA. The CDR3 protein is CASSWASFEQFF. DNA of the CDR3: TGTGCCAGCAGCTGGGCGAGCTTTGAGCAGTTCTTC.

The rearrangement uses TRBV29-1 and TRBJ2-1; 7 bases line up with TRBD1. The CDR3 runs 14 residues. CDR1 is SQVTM and CDR2 is ANQGSEA in the germline V gene. J was trimmed by 7 bases and V by 7 bases; bases with no gene match: 13. The CDR3 spells CSARKQGSRNEQFF. DNA for the CDR3: TGCAGCGCCAGAAAACAGGGGTCGAGGAATGAGCAGTTCTTC.

V gene TRBV9 combines with J gene TRBJ1-2; D is unclear. Trimming pared 5 bases from V and 2 bases from J, leaving 7 bases between. Germline CDR1 reads SGDLS; CDR2 reads YYNGEE. This CDR3 is 12 amino acids long. In DNA, the CDR3 is TGTGCCAGCAGGACAAGCAACTATGGCTACACCTTC. As protein: CASRTSNYGYTF. Based on the CDR3 plus reference TRBV9 and TRBJ1-2, the full variable domain is DSGVTQTPKHLITATGQRVTLRCSPRSGDLSVYWYQQSLDQGLQFLIQYYNGEERAKGNILERFSAQQFPDLHSELNLSSLELGDSALYFCASRTSNYGYTFGSGTRLTVV.

The gene calls are TRBV6-6 and TRBJ2-7; TRBD2 matches at 11 bases. CDR1 is MNHNY, CDR2 SVGAGI, per germline (reference sequence). V lost 4 bases and J lost 4; bases outside the gene matches: 6. This CDR3 is 15 amino acids long. CDR3 nucleotide sequence: TGTGCCAGCAGTTCCTCTTGGACTAGCGGGTACGAGCAGTACTTC. Amino acids: CASSSSWTSGYEQYF.

The genes are TRBV6-5 and TRBJ1-3; D not resolved. V was cut by 0 bases and J by 4 bases, with 10 bases left in between. Germline loops: CDR1 MNHEY, CDR2 SVGAGI. The CDR3 is 15 residues long. Here the CDR3 reads CASSYSGRFGNTIYF. DNA of the CDR3: TGTGCCAGCAGTTACTCTGGGCGTTTCGGAAACACCATATATTTT.

This clone was detected once. The rearrangement joins TRBV6-2 or TRBV6-3 to TRBJ1-1, with 12 bases that match TRBD1. The CDR3 loop spans 16 amino acids. CDR1 and CDR2 from the germline V gene are MNHEY and SVGEGT. After removal of 2 bases from V and 5 bases from J, the junction contained 6 bases not matched to a gene. CDR3 in DNA: TGTGCCAGCAGTTACCCCGGGACAGGGGGCTGGACTGAAGCTTTCTTT. Translation gives CASSYPGTGGWTEAFF.

The chain combines TRBV27 with TRBJ2-7, with a tentative D call TRBD1 (5 bases). This CDR3 is built from 14 residues. Germline V gene sequence: CDR1 MNHEY, CDR2 SMNVEV (reference sequence). The V and J ends lost 0 bases and 5 bases respectively, with 11 bases between them. As DNA, the CDR3 is TGTGCCAGCAGTTTATCAAAGGGGCTAAACGAGCAGTACTTC. Translating gives CASSLSKGLNEQYF.

The CDR3 region has the DNA TGTGCCAGCTCACTCAGGGACAGGGCTGAAAAACTGTTTTTT. It translates to CASSLRDRAEKLFF. The gene calls are TRBV18 and TRBJ1-4; 9 bases agree with TRBD1. J gave up 7 bases and V 4 bases, and 4 bases lay outside the gene matches. CDR3 length: 14 residues. CDR1 and CDR2 (germline): KGHSH, LQKENI.

The V call is TRBV19, the J call TRBJ1-5, with 8 nucleotides matching TRBD1. CDR1 and CDR2 from the germline V gene are LNHDA and SQIVND (reference sequence). The CDR3 consists of 17 residues. V lost 5 bases, J lost 2 bases, and 11 bases stayed unmatched. The CDR3 is CASSDPDRGDGNQPQHF. In DNA form, the CDR3 reads TGTGCCAGTAGTGACCCAGACAGGGGAGATGGCAATCAGCCCCAGCATTTT.

This clone was picked up a small number of times. The chain links TRBV5-4 to TRBJ2-7; 12 bases are shared with TRBD2. The germline CDR1 and CDR2 sequences are SGHNT and YYREEE (reference sequence). Trimming at V came to 0 bases and at J to 0 bases, leaving 4 bases not matched to a gene. This CDR3 region has 17 residues. CDR3 amino acids: CASSLDLAGGPSYEQYF. The DNA of the CDR3 is TGTGCCAGCAGCTTGGACCTAGCGGGAGGGCCCTCCTACGAGCAGTACTTC.

As DNA, the CDR3 is TGTGCCAGTGAGGACAGAACTAACTATGGCTACACCTTC. It translates to CASEDRTNYGYTF. The genes are TRBV19 and TRBJ1-2, with D perhaps TRBD1 (6 bases). CDR1 and CDR2 (germline): LNHDA, SQIVND (reference sequence). The CDR3 contains 13 residues. Trimming removed 8 bases at V and 0 bases at J, with 10 bases between.

V usage is TRBV19 and J usage is TRBJ2-1; 9 bases match TRBD2. The CDR3 covers 14 residues. Trimming cost V 5 bases and J 9 bases; bases outside gene matches: 8. Germline values: CDR1 LNHDA, CDR2 SQIVND (reference sequence). The CDR3 region has the DNA TGTGCCAGTAGTTGGGCGGGAGGGCCTAGTGAGCAGTTCTTC. It codes for CASSWAGGPSEQFF.